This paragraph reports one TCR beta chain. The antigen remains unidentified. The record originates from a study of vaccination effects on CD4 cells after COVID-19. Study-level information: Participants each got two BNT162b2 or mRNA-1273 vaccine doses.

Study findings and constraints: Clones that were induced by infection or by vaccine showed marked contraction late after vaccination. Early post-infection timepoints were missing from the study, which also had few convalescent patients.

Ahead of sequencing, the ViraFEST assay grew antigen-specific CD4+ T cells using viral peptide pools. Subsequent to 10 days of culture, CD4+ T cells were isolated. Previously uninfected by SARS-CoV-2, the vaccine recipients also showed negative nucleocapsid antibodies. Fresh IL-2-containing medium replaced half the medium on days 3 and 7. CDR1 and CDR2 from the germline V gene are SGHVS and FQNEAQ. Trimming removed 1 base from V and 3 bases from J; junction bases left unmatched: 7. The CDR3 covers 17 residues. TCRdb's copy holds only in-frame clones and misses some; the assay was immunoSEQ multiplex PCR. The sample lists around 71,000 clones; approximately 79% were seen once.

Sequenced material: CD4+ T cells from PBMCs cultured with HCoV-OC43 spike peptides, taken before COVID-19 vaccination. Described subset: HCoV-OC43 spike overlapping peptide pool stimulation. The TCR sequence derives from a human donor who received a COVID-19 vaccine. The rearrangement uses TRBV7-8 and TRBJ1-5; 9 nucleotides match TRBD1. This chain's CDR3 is CASSLVGGTGNNQPQHF. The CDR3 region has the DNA TGTGCCAGCAGCTTAGTGGGTGGGACAGGGAACAATCAGCCCCAGCATTTT.